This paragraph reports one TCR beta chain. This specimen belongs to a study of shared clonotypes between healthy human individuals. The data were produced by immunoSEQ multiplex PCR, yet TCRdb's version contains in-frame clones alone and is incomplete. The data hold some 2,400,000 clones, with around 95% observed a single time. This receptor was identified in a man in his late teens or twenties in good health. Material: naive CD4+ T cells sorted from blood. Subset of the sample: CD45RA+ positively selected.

CDR3: CASRDRAGNYGYTF. CDR3 coding DNA: TGTGCCAGCAGGGACAGGGCGGGGAACTATGGCTACACCTTC. The V and J genes are TRBV6-1 and TRBJ1-2; 8 bases map to TRBD1. V was clipped by 6 bases and J by 2 bases; unmatched bases: 5. Germline-derived CDR1 and CDR2 are MNHNS and SASEGT. This CDR3 has 14 residues.